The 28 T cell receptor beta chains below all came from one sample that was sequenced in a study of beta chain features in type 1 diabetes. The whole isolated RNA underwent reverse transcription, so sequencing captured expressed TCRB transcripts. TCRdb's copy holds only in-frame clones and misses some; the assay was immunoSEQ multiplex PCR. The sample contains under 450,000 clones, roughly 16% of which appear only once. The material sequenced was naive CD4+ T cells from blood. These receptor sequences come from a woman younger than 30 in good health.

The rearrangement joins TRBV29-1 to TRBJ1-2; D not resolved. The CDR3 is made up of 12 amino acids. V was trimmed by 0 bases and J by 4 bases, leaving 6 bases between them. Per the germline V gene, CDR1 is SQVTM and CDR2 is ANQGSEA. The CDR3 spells CSVEDGFYGYTF. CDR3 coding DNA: TGCAGCGTTGAAGACGGGTTCTATGGCTACACCTTC.

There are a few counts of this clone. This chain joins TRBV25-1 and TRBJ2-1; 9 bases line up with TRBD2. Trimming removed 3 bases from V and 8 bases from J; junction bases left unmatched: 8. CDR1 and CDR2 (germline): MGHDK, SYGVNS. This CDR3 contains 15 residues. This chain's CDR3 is CASSDSSGTGDEQFF. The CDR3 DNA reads TGTGCCAGCAGTGATTCTAGCGGGACTGGCGATGAGCAGTTCTTC.

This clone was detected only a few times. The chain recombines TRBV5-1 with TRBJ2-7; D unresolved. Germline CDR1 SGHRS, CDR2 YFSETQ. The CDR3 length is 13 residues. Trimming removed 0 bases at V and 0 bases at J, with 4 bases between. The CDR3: CASSLELSYEQYF. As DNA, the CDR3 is TGCGCCAGCAGCTTGGAGCTCTCCTACGAGCAGTACTTC.

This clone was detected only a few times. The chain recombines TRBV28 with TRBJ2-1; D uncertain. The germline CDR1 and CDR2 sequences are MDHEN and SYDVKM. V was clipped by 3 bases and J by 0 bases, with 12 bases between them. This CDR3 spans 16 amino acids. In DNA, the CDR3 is TGTGCCAGCAGTTTCAGGTCCCAGAGCTCCTACAATGAGCAGTTCTTC. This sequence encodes CASSFRSQSSYNEQFF.

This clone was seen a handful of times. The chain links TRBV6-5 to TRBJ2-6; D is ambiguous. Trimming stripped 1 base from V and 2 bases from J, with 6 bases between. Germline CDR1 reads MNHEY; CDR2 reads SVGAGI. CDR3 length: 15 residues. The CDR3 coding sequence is TGTGCCAGCAGTTACTTCCGTCCTGGGGCCAACGTCCTGACTTTC. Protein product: CASSYFRPGANVLTF.

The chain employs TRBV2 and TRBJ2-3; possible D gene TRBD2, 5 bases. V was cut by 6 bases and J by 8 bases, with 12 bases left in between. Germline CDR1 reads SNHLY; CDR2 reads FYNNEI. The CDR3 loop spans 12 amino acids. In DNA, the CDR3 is TGTGCCAGCAGCCTCACACTAGTTACGCAGTATTTT. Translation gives CASSLTLVTQYF.

In DNA form, the CDR3 reads TGTGCCAGCTCACCACTAGCTCTGAACACTGAAGCTTTCTTT. As protein: CASSPLALNTEAFF. The gene calls are TRBV18 and TRBJ1-1; D not certain. The germline CDR1 and CDR2 sequences are KGHSH and LQKENI. V lost 1 base to trimming and J lost 0 bases, with 6 bases between them. CDR3 size: 14 residues.

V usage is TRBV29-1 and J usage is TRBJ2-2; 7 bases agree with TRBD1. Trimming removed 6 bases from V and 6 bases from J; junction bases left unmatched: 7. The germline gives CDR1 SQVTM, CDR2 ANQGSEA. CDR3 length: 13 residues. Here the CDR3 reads CSVGQVDPGELFF. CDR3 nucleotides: TGCAGCGTAGGACAGGTCGATCCCGGGGAGCTGTTTTTT.

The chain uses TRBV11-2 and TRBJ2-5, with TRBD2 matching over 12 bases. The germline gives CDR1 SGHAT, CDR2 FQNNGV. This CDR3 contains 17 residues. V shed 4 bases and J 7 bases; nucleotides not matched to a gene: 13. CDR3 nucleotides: TGTGCCAGCAGCTCTGAGACTAGCGGGAGAGGCCTGGGGACCCAGTACTTC. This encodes CASSSETSGRGLGTQYF.

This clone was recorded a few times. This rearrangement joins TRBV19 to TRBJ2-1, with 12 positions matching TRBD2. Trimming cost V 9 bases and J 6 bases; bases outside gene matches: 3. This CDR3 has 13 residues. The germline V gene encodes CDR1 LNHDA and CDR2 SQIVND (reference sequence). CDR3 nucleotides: TGTGCCAGCGGACTAGCGGGAATCAATGAGCAGTTCTTC. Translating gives CASGLAGINEQFF.

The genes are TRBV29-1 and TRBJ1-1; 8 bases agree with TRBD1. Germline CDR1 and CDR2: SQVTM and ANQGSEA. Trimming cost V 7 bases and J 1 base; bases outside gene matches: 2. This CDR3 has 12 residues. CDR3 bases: TGCAGCGCTGGACAGGGGAACACTGAAGCTTTCTTT. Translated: CSAGQGNTEAFF.

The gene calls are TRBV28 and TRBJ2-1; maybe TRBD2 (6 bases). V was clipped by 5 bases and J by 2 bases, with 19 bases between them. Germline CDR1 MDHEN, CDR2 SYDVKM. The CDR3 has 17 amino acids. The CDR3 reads CASSIPRGSGPYNEQFF. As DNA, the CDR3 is TGTGCCAGCAGTATCCCCCGGGGGAGCGGGCCCTACAATGAGCAGTTCTTC.

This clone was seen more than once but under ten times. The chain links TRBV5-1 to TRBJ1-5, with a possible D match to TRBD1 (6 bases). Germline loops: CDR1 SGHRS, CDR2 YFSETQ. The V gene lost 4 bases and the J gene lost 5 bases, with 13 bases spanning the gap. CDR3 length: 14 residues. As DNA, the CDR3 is TGCGCCAGCAGCACCGGGGGGCGCGATCAGCCCCAGCATTTT. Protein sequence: CASSTGGRDQPQHF.

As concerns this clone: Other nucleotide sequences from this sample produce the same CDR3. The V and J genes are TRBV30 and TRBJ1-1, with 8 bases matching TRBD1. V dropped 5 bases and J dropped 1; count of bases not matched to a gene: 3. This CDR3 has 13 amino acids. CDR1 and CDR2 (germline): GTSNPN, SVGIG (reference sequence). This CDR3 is CAWAGQGNTEAFF. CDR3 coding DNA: TGTGCCTGGGCCGGACAGGGGAACACTGAAGCTTTCTTT.

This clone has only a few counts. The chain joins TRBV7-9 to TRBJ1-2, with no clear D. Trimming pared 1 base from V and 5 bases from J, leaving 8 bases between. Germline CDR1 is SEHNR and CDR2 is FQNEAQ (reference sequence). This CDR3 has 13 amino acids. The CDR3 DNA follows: TGTGCCAGCAGCTTAGAGGTCGGGTATGGCTACACCTTC. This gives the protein CASSLEVGYGYTF.

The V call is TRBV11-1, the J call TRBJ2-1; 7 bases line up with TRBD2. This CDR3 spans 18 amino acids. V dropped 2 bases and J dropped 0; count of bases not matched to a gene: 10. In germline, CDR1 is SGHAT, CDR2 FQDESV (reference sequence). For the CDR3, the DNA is TGTGCCAGCAGCTTAAAAGACCGGGGGGTAGTCTCCTACAATGAGCAGTTCTTC. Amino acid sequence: CASSLKDRGVVSYNEQFF. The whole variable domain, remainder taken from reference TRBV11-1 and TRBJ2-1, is EAEVAQSPRYKITEKSQAVAFWCDPISGHATLYWYRQILGQGPELLVQFQDESVVDDSQLPKDRFSAERLKGVDSTLKIQPAELGDSAMYLCASSLKDRGVVSYNEQFFGPGTRLTVL.

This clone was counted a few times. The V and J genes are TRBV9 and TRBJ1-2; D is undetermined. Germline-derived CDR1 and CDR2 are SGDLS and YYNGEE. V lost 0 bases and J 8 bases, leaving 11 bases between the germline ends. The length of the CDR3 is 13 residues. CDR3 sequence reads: CASSVAVLEGYTF. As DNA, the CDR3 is TGTGCCAGCAGCGTAGCTGTGCTAGAGGGCTACACCTTC.

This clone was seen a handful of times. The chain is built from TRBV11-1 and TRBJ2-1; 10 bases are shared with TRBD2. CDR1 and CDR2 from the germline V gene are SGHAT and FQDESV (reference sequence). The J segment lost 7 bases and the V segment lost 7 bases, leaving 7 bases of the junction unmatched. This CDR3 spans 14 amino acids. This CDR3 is CASNPGLALNEQFF. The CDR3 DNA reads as TGTGCCAGCAACCCGGGACTAGCGCTAAATGAGCAGTTCTTC.

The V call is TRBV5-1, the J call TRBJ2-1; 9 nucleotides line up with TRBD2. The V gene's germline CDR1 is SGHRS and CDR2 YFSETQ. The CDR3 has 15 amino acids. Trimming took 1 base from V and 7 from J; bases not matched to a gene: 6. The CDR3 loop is CASSLMGLAGNEQFF. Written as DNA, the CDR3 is TGCGCCAGCAGCTTGATGGGACTAGCTGGGAATGAGCAGTTCTTC. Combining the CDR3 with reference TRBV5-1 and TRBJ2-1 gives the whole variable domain KAGVTQTPRYLIKTRGQQVTLSCSPISGHRSVSWYQQTPGQGLQFLFEYFSETQRNKGNFPGRFSGRQFSNSRSEMNVSTLELGDSALYLCASSLMGLAGNEQFFGPGTRLTVL.

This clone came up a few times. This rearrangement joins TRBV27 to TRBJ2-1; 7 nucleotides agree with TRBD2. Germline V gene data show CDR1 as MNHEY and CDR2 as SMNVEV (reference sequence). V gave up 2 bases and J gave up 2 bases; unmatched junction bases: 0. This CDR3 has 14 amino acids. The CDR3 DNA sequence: TGTGCCAGCAGTTTAGCGGGAGCCTACAATGAGCAGTTCTTC. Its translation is CASSLAGAYNEQFF.

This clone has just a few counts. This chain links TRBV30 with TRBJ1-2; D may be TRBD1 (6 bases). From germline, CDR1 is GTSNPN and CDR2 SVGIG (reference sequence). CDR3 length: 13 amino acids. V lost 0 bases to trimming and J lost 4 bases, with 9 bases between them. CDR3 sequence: CAWSVGGSYGYTF. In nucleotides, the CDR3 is TGTGCCTGGAGTGTAGGGGGTAGCTATGGCTACACCTTC.

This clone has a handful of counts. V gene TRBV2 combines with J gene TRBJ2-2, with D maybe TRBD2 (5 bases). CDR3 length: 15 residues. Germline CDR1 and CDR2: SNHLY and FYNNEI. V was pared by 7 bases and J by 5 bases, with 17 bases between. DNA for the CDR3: TGTGCCAGCACCGGCGGCACCCGGGGTACCGGGGAGCTGTTTTTT. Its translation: CASTGGTRGTGELFF.

The CDR3 protein is CASSQARGGRNYGYTF. In DNA form, the CDR3 reads TGTGCCAGCAGCCAAGCCCGGGGGGGGCGGAACTATGGCTACACCTTC. J is TRBJ1-2 and V is TRBV4-2; maybe TRBD1 (6 bases). This CDR3 has 16 amino acids. Deletions cut 1 base from V and 2 bases from J, with 14 bases between. Germline V lookup: CDR1 LGHNA, CDR2 YNFKEQ.

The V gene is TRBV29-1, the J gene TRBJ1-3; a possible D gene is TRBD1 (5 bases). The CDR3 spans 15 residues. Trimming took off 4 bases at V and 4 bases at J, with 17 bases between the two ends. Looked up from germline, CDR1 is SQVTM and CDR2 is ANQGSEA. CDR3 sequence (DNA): TGCAGCGTTGTCCCTCAGGGAGGGCTCGGAAACACCATATATTTT. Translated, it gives CSVVPQGGLGNTIYF. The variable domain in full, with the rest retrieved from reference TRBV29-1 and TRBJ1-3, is SAVISQKPSRDICQRGTSLTIQCQVDSQVTMMFWYRQQPGQSLTLIATANQGSEATYESGFVIDKFPISRPNLTFSTLTVSNMSPEDSSIYLCSVVPQGGLGNTIYFGEGSWLTVV.

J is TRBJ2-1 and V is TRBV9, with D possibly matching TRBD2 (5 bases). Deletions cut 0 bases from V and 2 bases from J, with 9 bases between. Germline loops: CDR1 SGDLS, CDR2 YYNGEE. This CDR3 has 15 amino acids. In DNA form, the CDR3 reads TGTGCCAGCAGCGTAGGCAGCGGTACCTACAATGAGCAGTTCTTC. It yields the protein CASSVGSGTYNEQFF. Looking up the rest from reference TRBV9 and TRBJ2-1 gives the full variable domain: DSGVTQTPKHLITATGQRVTLRCSPRSGDLSVYWYQQSLDQGLQFLIQYYNGEERAKGNILERFSAQQFPDLHSELNLSSLELGDSALYFCASSVGSGTYNEQFFGPGTRLTVL.

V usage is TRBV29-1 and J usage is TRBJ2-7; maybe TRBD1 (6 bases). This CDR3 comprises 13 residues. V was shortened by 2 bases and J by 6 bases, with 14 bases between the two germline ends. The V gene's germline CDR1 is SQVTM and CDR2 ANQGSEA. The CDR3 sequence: CSVEITGYGEQYF. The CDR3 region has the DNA TGCAGCGTTGAAATAACAGGGTACGGCGAGCAGTACTTC.

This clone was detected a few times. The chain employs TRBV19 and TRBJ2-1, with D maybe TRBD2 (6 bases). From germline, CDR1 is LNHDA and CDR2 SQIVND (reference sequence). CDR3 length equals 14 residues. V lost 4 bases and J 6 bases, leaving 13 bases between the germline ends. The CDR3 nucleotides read TGTGCCAGTAGTACGGGGCAGGGAGGCAATGAGCAGTTCTTC. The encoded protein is CASSTGQGGNEQFF.

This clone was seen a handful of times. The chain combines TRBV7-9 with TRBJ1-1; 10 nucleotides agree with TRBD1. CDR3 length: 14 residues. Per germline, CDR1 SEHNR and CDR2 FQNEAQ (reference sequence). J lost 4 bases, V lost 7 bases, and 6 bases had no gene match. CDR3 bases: TGTGCCAGCATGCGGGACAGGGGAAGCACTGAAGCTTTCTTT. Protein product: CASMRDRGSTEAFF.